This TCR beta chain derives from a study of blood T cell repertoires in COVID-19. Study-level information: Donors in the United States, Italy and Spain gave samples during acute or convalescent COVID-19.

As originally analysed: Reference gene primer amplification gave estimated nucleated cell counts. Only in-frame clones appear in the TCRdb table, and some are missing; sequencing was by immunoSEQ multiplex PCR. V and J calls and clone size come straight from that table; D and trimming were deduced from the DNA. The table lists some 160,000 clones, roughly 74% of them singletons. The CDR3 runs 15 residues. V was shortened by 4 bases and J by 2 bases, with 14 bases between the two germline ends. Germline V CDR1 and CDR2: KGHSH, LQKENI. The sample was peripheral blood. V is TRBV18 and J is TRBJ2-5; weak D call: TRBD2 (7 bases). This sequence was found in a woman at least 80 years old with acute or convalescent COVID-19. The CDR3 DNA follows: TGTGCCAGCTCACAGGGAGGGGGACCACAAGAGACCCAGTACTTC. Protein product: CASSQGGGPQETQYF.